A selection of T cell receptor beta chains follows, all from one sample in a study of regulatory T cells in long-lasting Graves disease. TCRdb reanalysed the multiplex PCR reads using MiXCR and keeps one entry per CDR3 protein. The sample has roughly 490,000 distinct CDR3 sequences, about 20% seen once. Specimen: peripheral blood mononuclear cells (PBMCs), collected when the disease was refractory, from a patient treated with antithyroid drugs. The receptors come from a female donor with Graves disease. CDR3s include the opening cysteine and the closing phenylalanine or tryptophan. A D gene is named only where the DNA matches it firmly. A row's size may be missing; if present it is once, few, many or a size class.

clone_size: few
v_call: TRBV20-1
j_call: TRBJ2-3
d_call: .
cdr3_aa: CSAARPPTTDTQYF
cdr3_nt: TGCAGTGCAGCGAGGCCCCCAACGACGGATACGCAGTATTTT

clone_size: .
v_call: TRBV6-1
j_call: TRBJ2-3
d_call: .
cdr3_aa: CASSEVPQGAQYF
cdr3_nt: TGTGCCAGCAGTGAAGTCCCCCAAGGGGCGCAGTATTTT

clone_size: few
v_call: TRBV7-2
j_call: TRBJ2-6
d_call: .
cdr3_aa: CASSLAERRWSGANVLTF
cdr3_nt: TGTGCCAGCAGCTTAGCCGAGAGGCGGTGGTCTGGGGCCAACGTCCTGACTTTC

clone_size: many
v_call: TRBV12-3/TRBV12-4
j_call: TRBJ1-1
d_call: .
cdr3_aa: CASSPSLGGRTEAFF
cdr3_nt: TGTGCCAGCAGTCCGTCTCTAGGTGGGAGGACTGAAGCTTTCTTT

clone_size: few
v_call: TRBV30
j_call: TRBJ2-7
d_call: TRBD2
cdr3_aa: CAWSVRGDASYEQYF
cdr3_nt: TGTGCCTGGAGTGTACGGGGGGATGCCTCCTACGAGCAGTACTTC

clone_size: many
v_call: TRBV28
j_call: TRBJ1-6
d_call: .
cdr3_aa: CASSSGISPLHF
cdr3_nt: TGTGCCAGCAGCTCAGGGATCTCACCCCTCCACTTT

clone_size: many
v_call: TRBV20-1
j_call: TRBJ2-7
d_call: TRBD2
cdr3_aa: CSARDSLAGLGRSEQYF
cdr3_nt: TGCAGTGCTAGAGATTCACTAGCGGGTCTAGGGCGCTCCGAGCAGTACTTC

clone_size: few
v_call: TRBV24-1
j_call: TRBJ2-7
d_call: .
cdr3_aa: CATSEGTDGSYEQYF
cdr3_nt: TGTGCCACCAGTGAAGGGACGGATGGTTCCTACGAGCAGTACTTC

clone_size: many
v_call: TRBV7-2
j_call: TRBJ1-2
d_call: TRBD1
cdr3_aa: CASSQSQGGGYTF
cdr3_nt: TGTGCCAGCAGTCAATCGCAGGGGGGAGGCTACACCTTC

clone_size: many
v_call: TRBV20-1
j_call: TRBJ1-1
d_call: .
cdr3_aa: CSARIDRMNTEAFF
cdr3_nt: TGCAGTGCCCGAATAGACAGAATGAACACTGAAGCTTTCTTT

clone_size: .
v_call: TRBV7-9
j_call: TRBJ2-2
d_call: .
cdr3_aa: CASSLASWRGNTGELFF
cdr3_nt: TGTGCCAGCAGCTTAGCGAGCTGGCGGGGGAACACCGGGGAGCTGTTTTTT

clone_size: .
v_call: TRBV4-3
j_call: TRBJ1-4
d_call: .
cdr3_aa: CASSQAGRVHEKLFF
cdr3_nt: TGCGCCAGCAGCCAAGCCGGACGGGTGCATGAAAAACTGTTTTTT

clone_size: .
v_call: TRBV10-3
j_call: TRBJ2-1
d_call: TRBD1
cdr3_aa: CATRQGGENEQFF
cdr3_nt: TGTGCCACTCGACAGGGGGGCGAGAATGAGCAGTTCTTC

clone_size: few
v_call: TRBV3-1
j_call: TRBJ2-7
d_call: .
cdr3_aa: CASSQAAIAGVYEQYF
cdr3_nt: TGTGCCAGCAGCCAAGCGGCGATAGCTGGGGTCTACGAGCAGTACTTC

clone_size: many
v_call: TRBV6-1
j_call: TRBJ2-7
d_call: TRBD1
cdr3_aa: CASSENDRDYEQYF
cdr3_nt: TGTGCCAGCAGTGAAAACGACAGGGACTACGAGCAGTACTTC

clone_size: many
v_call: TRBV7-2
j_call: TRBJ2-7
d_call: .
cdr3_aa: CATGDSYEQYF
cdr3_nt: TGTGCCACCGGCGACTCCTACGAGCAGTACTTC

clone_size: many
v_call: TRBV6-9
j_call: TRBJ1-2
d_call: .
cdr3_aa: CASSYSEGTNYGYTF
cdr3_nt: TGTGCCAGCAGTTACTCCGAGGGAACTAACTATGGCTACACCTTC

clone_size: .
v_call: TRBV30
j_call: TRBJ1-2
d_call: .
cdr3_aa: CASGALGYGYTF
cdr3_nt: TGTGCCTCGGGGGCGCTTGGCTATGGCTACACCTTC

clone_size: few
v_call: TRBV20-1
j_call: TRBJ1-1
d_call: TRBD1
cdr3_aa: CSAATGSRTEAFF
cdr3_nt: TGCAGTGCGGCGACAGGGTCTCGTACTGAAGCTTTCTTT

clone_size: .
v_call: TRBV27
j_call: TRBJ2-3
d_call: .
cdr3_aa: CASSSVRERPDTQYF
cdr3_nt: TGTGCCAGCAGTTCCGTTCGGGAGAGGCCAGATACGCAGTATTTT

clone_size: many
v_call: TRBV2
j_call: TRBJ1-2
d_call: .
cdr3_aa: CASGDQPNYGYTF
cdr3_nt: TGTGCCAGCGGCGACCAGCCCAACTATGGCTACACCTTC

clone_size: .
v_call: TRBV27
j_call: TRBJ1-6
d_call: .
cdr3_aa: CASSRNRAGDSPLHF
cdr3_nt: TGTGCCAGCAGTCGTAACAGGGCGGGGGATTCACCCCTCCACTTT

clone_size: many
v_call: TRBV20-1
j_call: TRBJ1-2
d_call: .
cdr3_aa: CSAPGDNYGYTF
cdr3_nt: TGCAGTGCCCCGGGAGATAACTATGGCTACACCTTC

clone_size: few
v_call: TRBV7-3
j_call: TRBJ2-2
d_call: TRBD2
cdr3_aa: CASSQGLAHTGELFF
cdr3_nt: TGTGCCAGCAGCCAGGGACTAGCTCACACCGGGGAGCTGTTTTTT

clone_size: few
v_call: TRBV4-2
j_call: TRBJ1-3
d_call: .
cdr3_aa: CASSQERGDGHSGNTIYF
cdr3_nt: TGTGCCAGCAGCCAAGAACGAGGGGACGGCCACTCTGGAAACACCATATATTTT

clone_size: .
v_call: TRBV4-3
j_call: TRBJ1-4
d_call: .
cdr3_aa: CASSQDLLAEEKLFF
cdr3_nt: TGCGCCAGCAGCCAAGATCTTTTGGCGGAAGAAAAACTGTTTTTT

clone_size: many
v_call: TRBV28
j_call: TRBJ2-7
d_call: .
cdr3_aa: CASSPSLLQAPLF
cdr3_nt: TGTGCCAGCAGTCCCTCCCTCCTACAGGCTCCTTTATTC

clone_size: .
v_call: TRBV27
j_call: TRBJ2-3
d_call: .
cdr3_aa: CASSWRGTDTQYF
cdr3_nt: TGTGCCAGCAGTTGGCGGGGCACAGATACGCAGTATTTT

clone_size: few
v_call: TRBV29-1
j_call: TRBJ1-1
d_call: TRBD1
cdr3_aa: CSAVQGAETEAFF
cdr3_nt: TGCAGCGCCGTACAGGGGGCAGAGACTGAAGCTTTCTTT

clone_size: .
v_call: TRBV12-3/TRBV12-4
j_call: TRBJ1-2
d_call: .
cdr3_aa: CASRPRWGFGGYTF
cdr3_nt: TGTGCCAGCAGGCCCCGGTGGGGATTCGGTGGCTACACCTTC

clone_size: many
v_call: TRBV28
j_call: TRBJ2-7
d_call: TRBD2
cdr3_aa: CASSWQRGGIRYEQYF
cdr3_nt: TGTGCCAGCAGTTGGCAGCGGGGGGGAATCCGCTACGAGCAGTACTTC

clone_size: many
v_call: TRBV12-3/TRBV12-4
j_call: TRBJ2-7
d_call: .
cdr3_aa: CASSSTSGFYEQYF
cdr3_nt: TGTGCCAGTAGTTCAACTAGTGGTTTCTACGAGCAGTACTTC

clone_size: many
v_call: TRBV6-1
j_call: TRBJ2-5
d_call: .
cdr3_aa: CATKDSQETQYF
cdr3_nt: TGTGCCACCAAGGACAGCCAAGAGACCCAGTACTTC

clone_size: .
v_call: TRBV28
j_call: TRBJ2-6
d_call: .
cdr3_aa: CASSLAVGSGANVLAF
cdr3_nt: .

clone_size: .
v_call: TRBV5-4
j_call: TRBJ2-5
d_call: TRBD2
cdr3_aa: CASSLAPSGGAETQYF
cdr3_nt: TGTGCCAGCAGCTTGGCCCCTAGCGGGGGGGCAGAGACCCAGTACTTC

clone_size: .
v_call: TRBV5-4
j_call: TRBJ2-5
d_call: .
cdr3_aa: CASSSSAPQETQYF
cdr3_nt: TGTGCCAGCAGCTCCAGCGCCCCGCAAGAGACCCAGTACTTC

clone_size: once
v_call: TRBV20-1
j_call: TRBJ1-1
d_call: TRBD1
cdr3_aa: CSAGPTGRRAFF
cdr3_nt: TGCAGTGCAGGCCCGACAGGGCGTAGGGCTTTCTTT

clone_size: few
v_call: TRBV29-1
j_call: TRBJ2-7
d_call: .
cdr3_aa: CSVHGNEQYF
cdr3_nt: TGCAGCGTGCACGGGAACGAGCAGTACTTC

clone_size: many
v_call: TRBV7-2
j_call: TRBJ1-6
d_call: .
cdr3_aa: CASSSSLGALHF
cdr3_nt: TGTGCCAGCAGCTCCAGCTTGGGGGCCCTCCACTTT

clone_size: many
v_call: TRBV5-5
j_call: TRBJ2-5
d_call: TRBD1
cdr3_aa: CASSQRQGPETQYF
cdr3_nt: TGTGCCAGCAGCCAGAGACAGGGGCCGGAGACCCAGTACTTC

clone_size: many
v_call: TRBV7-2
j_call: TRBJ2-7
d_call: .
cdr3_aa: CASSRNSYEQYF
cdr3_nt: TGTGCCAGCAGCCGAAACTCCTACGAGCAGTACTTC

clone_size: few
v_call: TRBV7-2
j_call: TRBJ1-3
d_call: .
cdr3_aa: CASSLVPSGNTIYF
cdr3_nt: TGTGCCAGCAGCTTAGTGCCGTCTGGAAACACCATATATTTT

clone_size: once
v_call: TRBV4-1
j_call: TRBJ2-7
d_call: TRBD1
cdr3_aa: CASSQGVRDSSYEQYF
cdr3_nt: TGCGCCAGCAGCCAAGGGGTTAGGGACAGCTCCTACGAGCAGTACTTC

clone_size: .
v_call: TRBV2
j_call: TRBJ2-7
d_call: TRBD1
cdr3_aa: CASKPDRGLGEQYF
cdr3_nt: TGTGCCAGCAAGCCGGACAGGGGACTTGGCGAGCAGTACTTC

clone_size: many
v_call: TRBV6-1
j_call: TRBJ1-2
d_call: .
cdr3_aa: CASRPPGGGYTF
cdr3_nt: TGTGCCAGCAGACCGCCGGGTGGCGGCTACACCTTC

clone_size: .
v_call: TRBV6-5
j_call: TRBJ1-5
d_call: .
cdr3_aa: CASRYTDRTEGPQHF
cdr3_nt: TGTGCCAGCAGGTACACCGACAGAACCGAGGGGCCCCAGCATTTT

clone_size: many
v_call: TRBV12-3/TRBV12-4
j_call: TRBJ2-5
d_call: TRBD2
cdr3_aa: CASSARGLDVETQYF
cdr3_nt: TGTGCCAGCAGTGCGAGGGGACTAGATGTGGAGACCCAGTACTTC

clone_size: many
v_call: TRBV6-1
j_call: TRBJ2-7
d_call: TRBD1
cdr3_aa: CASSSPRGTNEQYF
cdr3_nt: TGTGCCAGCAGCTCCCCCAGGGGGACCAACGAGCAGTACTTC

clone_size: few
v_call: TRBV2
j_call: TRBJ1-5
d_call: .
cdr3_aa: CASTEGSYQPQHF
cdr3_nt: TGTGCCAGCACCGAGGGGAGTTATCAGCCCCAGCATTTT

clone_size: .
v_call: TRBV27
j_call: TRBJ1-1
d_call: TRBD1
cdr3_aa: CASSPDRGTNTEAFF
cdr3_nt: TGTGCCAGCAGCCCGGACAGGGGCACGAACACTGAAGCTTTCTTT

clone_size: few
v_call: TRBV29-1
j_call: TRBJ1-3
d_call: .
cdr3_aa: CSVGLIHPGNTIYF
cdr3_nt: TGCAGCGTTGGCTTAATCCACCCAGGAAACACCATATATTTT

clone_size: many
v_call: TRBV10-1
j_call: TRBJ2-7
d_call: .
cdr3_aa: CASNWASYSYEQYF
cdr3_nt: TGCGCCAGCAATTGGGCCTCCTACTCCTACGAGCAGTACTTC

clone_size: .
v_call: TRBV7-3
j_call: TRBJ2-7
d_call: .
cdr3_aa: CASSPRGGSAYEQYF
cdr3_nt: TGTGCCAGCAGCCCCCGTGGAGGGTCTGCCTACGAGCAGTACTTC

clone_size: many
v_call: TRBV20-1
j_call: TRBJ2-5
d_call: TRBD2
cdr3_aa: CSARDFSGSQETQYF
cdr3_nt: TGCAGTGCTAGAGATTTCAGCGGGAGCCAAGAGACCCAGTACTTC